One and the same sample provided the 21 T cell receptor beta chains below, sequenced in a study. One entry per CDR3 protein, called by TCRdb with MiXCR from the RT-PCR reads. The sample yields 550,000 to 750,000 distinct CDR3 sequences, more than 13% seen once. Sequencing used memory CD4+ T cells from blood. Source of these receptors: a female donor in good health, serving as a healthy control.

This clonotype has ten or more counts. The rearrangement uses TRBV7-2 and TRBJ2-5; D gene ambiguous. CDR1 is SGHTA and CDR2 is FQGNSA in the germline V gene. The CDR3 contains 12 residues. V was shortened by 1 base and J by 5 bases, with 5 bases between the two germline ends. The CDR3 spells CASSLDRETQYF. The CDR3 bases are TGTGCCAGCAGCTTAGATCGGGAGACCCAGTACTTC.

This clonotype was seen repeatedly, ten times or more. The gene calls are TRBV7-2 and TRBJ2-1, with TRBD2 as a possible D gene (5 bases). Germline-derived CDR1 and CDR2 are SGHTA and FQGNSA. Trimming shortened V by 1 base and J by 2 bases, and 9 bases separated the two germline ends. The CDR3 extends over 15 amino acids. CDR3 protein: CASSLERGTYNEQFF. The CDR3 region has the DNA TGTGCCAGCAGCTTAGAACGGGGTACCTACAATGAGCAGTTCTTC.

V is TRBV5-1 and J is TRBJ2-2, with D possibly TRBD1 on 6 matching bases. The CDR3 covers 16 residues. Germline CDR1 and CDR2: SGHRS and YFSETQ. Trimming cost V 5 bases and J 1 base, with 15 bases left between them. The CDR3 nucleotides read TGCGCCAGCAGGTATAACCAACAGGGGAACACCGGGGAGCTGTTTTTT. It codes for CASRYNQQGNTGELFF.

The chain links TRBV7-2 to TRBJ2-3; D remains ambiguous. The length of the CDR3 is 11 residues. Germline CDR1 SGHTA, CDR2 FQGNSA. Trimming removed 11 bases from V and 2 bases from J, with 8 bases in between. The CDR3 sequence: CAVGVTDTQYF. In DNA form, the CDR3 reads TGTGCCGTGGGCGTCACAGATACGCAGTATTTT.

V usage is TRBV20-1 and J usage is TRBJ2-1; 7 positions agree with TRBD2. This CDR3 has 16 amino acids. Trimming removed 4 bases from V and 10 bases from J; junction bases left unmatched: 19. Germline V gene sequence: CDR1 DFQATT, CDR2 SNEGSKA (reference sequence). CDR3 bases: TGCAGTGCTAATTCTCCTATGGCGGGGCGGGAGAAAGAGCAGTTCTTC. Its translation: CSANSPMAGREKEQFF.

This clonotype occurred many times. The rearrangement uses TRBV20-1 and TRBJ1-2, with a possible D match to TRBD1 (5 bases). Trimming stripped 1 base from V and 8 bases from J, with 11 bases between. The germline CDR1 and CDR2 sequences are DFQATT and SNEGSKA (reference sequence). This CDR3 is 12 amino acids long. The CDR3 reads CSARVGGWGYTF. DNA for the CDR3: TGCAGTGCTAGAGTTGGGGGTTGGGGCTACACCTTC.

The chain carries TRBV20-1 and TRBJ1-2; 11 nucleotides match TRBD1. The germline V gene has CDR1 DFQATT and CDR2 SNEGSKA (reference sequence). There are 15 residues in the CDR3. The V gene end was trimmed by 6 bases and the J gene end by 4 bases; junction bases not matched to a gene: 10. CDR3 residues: CSARGTGGDSYGYTF. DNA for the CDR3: TGCAGTGCCAGGGGGACAGGGGGTGATAGCTATGGCTACACCTTC.

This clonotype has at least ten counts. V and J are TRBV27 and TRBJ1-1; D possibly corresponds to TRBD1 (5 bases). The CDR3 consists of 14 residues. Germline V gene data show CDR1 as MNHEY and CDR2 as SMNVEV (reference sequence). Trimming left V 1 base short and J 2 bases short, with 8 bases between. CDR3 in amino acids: CASSLFQGNTEAFF. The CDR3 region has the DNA TGTGCCAGCAGTTTATTTCAGGGTAACACTGAAGCTTTCTTT.

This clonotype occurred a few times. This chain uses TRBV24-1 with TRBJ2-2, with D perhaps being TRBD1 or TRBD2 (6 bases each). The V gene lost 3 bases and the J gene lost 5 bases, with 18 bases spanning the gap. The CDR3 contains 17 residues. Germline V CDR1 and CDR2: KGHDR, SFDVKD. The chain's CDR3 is CATSDGGPGLRTGELFF. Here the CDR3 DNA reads TGTGCCACCAGTGATGGGGGGCCAGGGCTTCGTACCGGGGAGCTGTTTTTT.

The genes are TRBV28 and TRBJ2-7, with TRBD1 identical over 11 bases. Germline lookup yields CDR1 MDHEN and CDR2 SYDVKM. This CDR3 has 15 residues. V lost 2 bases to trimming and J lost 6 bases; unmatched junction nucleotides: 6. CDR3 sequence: CASSLTGQGAGEQYF. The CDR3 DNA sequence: TGTGCCAGCAGTTTAACCGGACAGGGGGCTGGCGAGCAGTACTTC.

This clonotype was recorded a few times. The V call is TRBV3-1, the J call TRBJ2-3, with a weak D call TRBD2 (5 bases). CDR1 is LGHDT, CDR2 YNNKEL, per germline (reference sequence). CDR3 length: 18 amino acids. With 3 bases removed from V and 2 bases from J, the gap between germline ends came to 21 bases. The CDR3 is CASSHGQNPGTVTDTQYF. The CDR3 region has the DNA TGTGCCAGCAGCCACGGCCAAAACCCGGGAACGGTCACAGATACGCAGTATTTT.

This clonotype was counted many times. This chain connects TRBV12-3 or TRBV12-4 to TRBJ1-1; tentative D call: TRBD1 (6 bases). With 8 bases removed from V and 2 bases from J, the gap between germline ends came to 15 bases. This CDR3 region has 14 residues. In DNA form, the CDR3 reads TGTGCCAGCTGCTCCGGGACATCCAACACTGAAGCTTTCTTT. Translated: CASCSGTSNTEAFF.

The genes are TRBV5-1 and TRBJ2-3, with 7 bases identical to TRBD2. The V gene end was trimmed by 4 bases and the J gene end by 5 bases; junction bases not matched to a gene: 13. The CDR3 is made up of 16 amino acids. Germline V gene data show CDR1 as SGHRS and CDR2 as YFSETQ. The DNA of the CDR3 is TGCGCCAGCAGCCCCTCTTTTAGATTAGCGGGAGATACGCAGTATTTT. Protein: CASSPSFRLAGDTQYF.

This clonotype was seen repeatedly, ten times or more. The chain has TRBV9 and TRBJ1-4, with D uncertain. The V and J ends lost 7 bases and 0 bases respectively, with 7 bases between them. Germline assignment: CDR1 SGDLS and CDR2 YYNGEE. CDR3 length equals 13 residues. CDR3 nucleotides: TGTGCCAGCTCTAGTGCAACTAATGAAAAACTGTTTTTT. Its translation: CASSSATNEKLFF. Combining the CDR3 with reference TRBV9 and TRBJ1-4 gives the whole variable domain DSGVTQTPKHLITATGQRVTLRCSPRSGDLSVYWYQQSLDQGLQFLIQYYNGEERAKGNILERFSAQQFPDLHSELNLSSLELGDSALYFCASSSATNEKLFFGSGTQLSVL.

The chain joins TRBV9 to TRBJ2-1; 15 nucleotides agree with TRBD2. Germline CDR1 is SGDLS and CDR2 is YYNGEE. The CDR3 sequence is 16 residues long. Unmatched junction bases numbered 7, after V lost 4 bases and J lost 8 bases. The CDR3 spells CASSPGLAGGFDEQFF. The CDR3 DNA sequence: TGTGCCAGCAGCCCGGGACTAGCGGGAGGATTCGATGAGCAGTTCTTC.

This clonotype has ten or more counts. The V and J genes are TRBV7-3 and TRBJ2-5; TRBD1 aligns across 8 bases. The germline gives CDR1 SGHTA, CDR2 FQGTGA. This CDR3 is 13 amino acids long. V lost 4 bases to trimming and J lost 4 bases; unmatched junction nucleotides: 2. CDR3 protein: CASSSGQGETQYF. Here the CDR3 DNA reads TGTGCCAGCAGCTCTGGACAGGGAGAGACCCAGTACTTC.

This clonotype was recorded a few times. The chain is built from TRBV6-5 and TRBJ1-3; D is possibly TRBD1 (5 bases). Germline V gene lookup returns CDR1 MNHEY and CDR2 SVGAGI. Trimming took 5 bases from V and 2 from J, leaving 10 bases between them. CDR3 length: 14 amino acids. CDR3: CASSPRETGNTIYF. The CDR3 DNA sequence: TGTGCCAGCAGTCCCAGGGAGACTGGAAACACCATATATTTT.

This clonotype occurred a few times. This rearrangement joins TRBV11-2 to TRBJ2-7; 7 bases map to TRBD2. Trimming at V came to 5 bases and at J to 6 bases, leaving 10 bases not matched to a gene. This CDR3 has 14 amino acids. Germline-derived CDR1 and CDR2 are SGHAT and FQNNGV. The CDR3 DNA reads TGTGCCAGCAGCCCCACTTCCGGGGGGACCGAGCAGTACTTC. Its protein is CASSPTSGGTEQYF.

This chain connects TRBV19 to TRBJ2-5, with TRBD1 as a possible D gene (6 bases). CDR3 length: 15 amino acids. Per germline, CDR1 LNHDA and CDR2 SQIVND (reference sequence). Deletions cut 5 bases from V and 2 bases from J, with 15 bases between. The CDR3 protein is CASSSSRQAQETQYF. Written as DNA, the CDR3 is TGTGCCAGTAGTTCATCTAGACAGGCTCAAGAGACCCAGTACTTC. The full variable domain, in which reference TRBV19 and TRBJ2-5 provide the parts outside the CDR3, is DGGITQSPKYLFRKEGQNVTLSCEQNLNHDAMYWYRQDPGQGLRLIYYSQIVNDFQKGDIAEGYSVSREKKESFPLTVTSAQKNPTAFYLCASSSSRQAQETQYFGPGTRLLVL.

In DNA, the CDR3 is TGCGCCAGCAGCTTGGGGACTGACTATGAGGAGACCCAGTACTTC. This encodes CASSLGTDYEETQYF. The chain uses TRBV5-1 and TRBJ2-5, with D perhaps matching TRBD2 (5 bases). Germline assignment: CDR1 SGHRS and CDR2 YFSETQ. V was clipped by 0 bases and J by 5 bases, with 14 bases between them. The CDR3 has 15 residues.

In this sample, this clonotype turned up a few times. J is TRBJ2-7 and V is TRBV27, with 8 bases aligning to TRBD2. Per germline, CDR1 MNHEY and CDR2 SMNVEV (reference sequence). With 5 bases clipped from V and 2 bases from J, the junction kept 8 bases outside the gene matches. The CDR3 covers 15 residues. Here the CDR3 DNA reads TGTGCCAGCAGTCCCTCTAGCGGGTTCGCCTACGAGCAGTACTTC. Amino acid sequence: CASSPSSGFAYEQYF.